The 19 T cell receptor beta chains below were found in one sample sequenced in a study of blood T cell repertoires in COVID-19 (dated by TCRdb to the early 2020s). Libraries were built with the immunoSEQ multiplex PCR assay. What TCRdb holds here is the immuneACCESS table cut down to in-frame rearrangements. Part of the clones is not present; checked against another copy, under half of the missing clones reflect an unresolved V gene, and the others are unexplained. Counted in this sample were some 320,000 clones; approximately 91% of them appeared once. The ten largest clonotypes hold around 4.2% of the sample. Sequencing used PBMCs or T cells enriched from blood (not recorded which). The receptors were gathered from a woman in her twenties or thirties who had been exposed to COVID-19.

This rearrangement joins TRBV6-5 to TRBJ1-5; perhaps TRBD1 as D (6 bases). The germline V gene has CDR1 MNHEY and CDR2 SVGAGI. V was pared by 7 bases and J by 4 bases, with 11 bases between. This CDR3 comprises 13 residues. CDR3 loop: CASKTGLNQPQHF. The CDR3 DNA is TGTGCCAGCAAGACAGGTTTAAATCAGCCCCAGCATTTT.

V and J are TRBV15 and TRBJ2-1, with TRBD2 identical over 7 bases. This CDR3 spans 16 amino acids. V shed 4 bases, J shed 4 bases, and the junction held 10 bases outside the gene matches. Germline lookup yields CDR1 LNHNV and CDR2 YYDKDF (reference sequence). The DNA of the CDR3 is TGTGCCACCAGCACCCCTGGGGGGGGAGGATACAATGAGCAGTTCTTC. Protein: CATSTPGGGGYNEQFF.

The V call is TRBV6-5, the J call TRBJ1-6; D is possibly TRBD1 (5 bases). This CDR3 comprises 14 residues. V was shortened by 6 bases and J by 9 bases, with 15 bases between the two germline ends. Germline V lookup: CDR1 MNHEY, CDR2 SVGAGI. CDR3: CASRRQLGGSPLHF. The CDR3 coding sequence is TGTGCCAGCAGAAGACAGTTAGGTGGTTCACCCCTCCACTTT.

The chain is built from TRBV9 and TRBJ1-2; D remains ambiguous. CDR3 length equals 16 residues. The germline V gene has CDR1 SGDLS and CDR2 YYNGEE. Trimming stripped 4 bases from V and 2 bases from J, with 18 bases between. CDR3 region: CASSPHDRVLNYGYTF. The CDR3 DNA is TGTGCCAGCAGCCCCCACGACCGGGTACTAAACTATGGCTACACCTTC. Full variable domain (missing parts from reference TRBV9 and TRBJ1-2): DSGVTQTPKHLITATGQRVTLRCSPRSGDLSVYWYQQSLDQGLQFLIQYYNGEERAKGNILERFSAQQFPDLHSELNLSSLELGDSALYFCASSPHDRVLNYGYTFGSGTRLTVV.

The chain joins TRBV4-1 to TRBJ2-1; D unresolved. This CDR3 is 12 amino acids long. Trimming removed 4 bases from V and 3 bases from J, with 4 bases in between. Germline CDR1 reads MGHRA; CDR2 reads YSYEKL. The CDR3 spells CASSLNYNEQFF. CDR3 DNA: TGCGCCAGCAGCCTTAACTACAATGAGCAGTTCTTC.

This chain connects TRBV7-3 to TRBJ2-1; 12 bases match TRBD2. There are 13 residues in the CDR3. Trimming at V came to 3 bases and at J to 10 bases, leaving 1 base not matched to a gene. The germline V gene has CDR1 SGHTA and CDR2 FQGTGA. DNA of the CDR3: TGTGCCAGCAGCTTGACTAGCGGGAGAGAGCAGTTCTTC. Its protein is CASSLTSGREQFF.

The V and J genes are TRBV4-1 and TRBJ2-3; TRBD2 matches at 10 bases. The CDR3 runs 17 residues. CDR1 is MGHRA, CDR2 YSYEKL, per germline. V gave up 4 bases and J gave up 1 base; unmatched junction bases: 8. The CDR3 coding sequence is TGCGCCAGCAGCCCTAGGTTAACTAGCGGGGGCACAGATACGCAGTATTTT. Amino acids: CASSPRLTSGGTDTQYF.

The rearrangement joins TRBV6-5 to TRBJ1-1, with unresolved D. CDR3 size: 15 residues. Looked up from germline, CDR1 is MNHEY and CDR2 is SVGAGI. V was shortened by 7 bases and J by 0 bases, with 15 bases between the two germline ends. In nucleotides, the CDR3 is TGTGCCAGCATACAGTCCTTAGACATGAACACTGAAGCTTTCTTT. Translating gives CASIQSLDMNTEAFF.

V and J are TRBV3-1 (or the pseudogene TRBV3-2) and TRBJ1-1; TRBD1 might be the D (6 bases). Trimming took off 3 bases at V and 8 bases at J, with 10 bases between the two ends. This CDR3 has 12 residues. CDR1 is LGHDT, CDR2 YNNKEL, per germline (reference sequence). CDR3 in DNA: TGTGCCAGCAGCCAGGGGGCGCGGGAAGCTTTCTTT. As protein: CASSQGAREAFF.

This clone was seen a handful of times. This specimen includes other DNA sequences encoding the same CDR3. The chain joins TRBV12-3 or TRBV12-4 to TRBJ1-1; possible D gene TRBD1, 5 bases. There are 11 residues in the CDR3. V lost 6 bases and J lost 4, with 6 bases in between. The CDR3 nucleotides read TGTGCCAGCAGCCAGGGCACTGAAGCTTTCTTT. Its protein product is CASSQGTEAFF.

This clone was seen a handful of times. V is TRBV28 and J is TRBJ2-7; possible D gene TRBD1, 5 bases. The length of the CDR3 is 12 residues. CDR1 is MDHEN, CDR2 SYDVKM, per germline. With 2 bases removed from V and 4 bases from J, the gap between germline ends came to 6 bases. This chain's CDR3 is CASSLQGYEQYF. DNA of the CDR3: TGTGCCAGCAGTTTACAGGGTTACGAGCAGTACTTC.

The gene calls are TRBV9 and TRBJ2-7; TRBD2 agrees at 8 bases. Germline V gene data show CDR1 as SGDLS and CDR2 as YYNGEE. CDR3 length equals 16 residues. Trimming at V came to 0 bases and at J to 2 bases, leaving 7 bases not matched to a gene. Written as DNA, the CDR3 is TGTGCCAGCAGCGTAGCTATAGCGGGGACCCCCTACGAGCAGTACTTC. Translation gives CASSVAIAGTPYEQYF.

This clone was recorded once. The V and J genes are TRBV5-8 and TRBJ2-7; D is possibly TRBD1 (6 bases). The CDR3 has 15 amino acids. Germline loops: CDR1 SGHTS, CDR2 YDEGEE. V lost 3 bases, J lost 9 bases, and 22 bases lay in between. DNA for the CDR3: TGTGCCAGCAGCTCCCGGGTGGGCAGGGGTAATAGGCAGTACTTC. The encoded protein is CASSSRVGRGNRQYF.

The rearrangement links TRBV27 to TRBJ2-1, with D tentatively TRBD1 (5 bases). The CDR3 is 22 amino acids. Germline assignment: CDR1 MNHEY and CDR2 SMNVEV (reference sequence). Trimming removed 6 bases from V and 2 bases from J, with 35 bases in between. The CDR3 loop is CASRQPRWRTRSHLRTYNEQFF. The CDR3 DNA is TGTGCCAGCAGGCAACCCCGTTGGCGGACAAGGTCCCACCTAAGAACCTACAATGAGCAGTTCTTC.

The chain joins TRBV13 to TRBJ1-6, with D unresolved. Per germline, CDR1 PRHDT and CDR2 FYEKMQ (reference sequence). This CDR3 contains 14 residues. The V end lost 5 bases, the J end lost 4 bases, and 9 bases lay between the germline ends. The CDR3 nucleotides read TGTGCCAGCAGCCCCCCAGATTATAATTCACCCCTCCACTTT. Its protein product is CASSPPDYNSPLHF. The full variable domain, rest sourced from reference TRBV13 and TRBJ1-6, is AAGVIQSPRHLIKEKRETATLKCYPIPRHDTVYWYQQGPGQDPQFLISFYEKMQSDKGSIPDRFSAQQFSDYHSELNMSSLELGDSALYFCASSPPDYNSPLHFGNGTRLTVT.

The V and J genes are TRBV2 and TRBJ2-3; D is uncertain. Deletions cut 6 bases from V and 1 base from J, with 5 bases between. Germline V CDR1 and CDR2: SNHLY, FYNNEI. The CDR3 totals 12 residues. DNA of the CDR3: TGTGCCAGCAGCCTCGGCACAGATACGCAGTATTTT. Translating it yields CASSLGTDTQYF.

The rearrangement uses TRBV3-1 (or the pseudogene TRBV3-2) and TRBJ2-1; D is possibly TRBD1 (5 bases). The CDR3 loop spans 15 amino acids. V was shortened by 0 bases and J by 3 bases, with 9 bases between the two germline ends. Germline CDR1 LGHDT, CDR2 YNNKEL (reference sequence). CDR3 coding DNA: TGTGCCAGCAGCCAAGATCGCAGGGACTACAATGAGCAGTTCTTC. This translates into CASSQDRRDYNEQFF.

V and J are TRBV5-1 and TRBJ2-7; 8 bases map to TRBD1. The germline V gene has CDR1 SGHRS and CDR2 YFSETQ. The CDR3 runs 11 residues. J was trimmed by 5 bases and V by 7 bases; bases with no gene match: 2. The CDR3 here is CASQGAHEQYF. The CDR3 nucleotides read TGCGCCAGCCAGGGGGCCCACGAGCAGTACTTC.

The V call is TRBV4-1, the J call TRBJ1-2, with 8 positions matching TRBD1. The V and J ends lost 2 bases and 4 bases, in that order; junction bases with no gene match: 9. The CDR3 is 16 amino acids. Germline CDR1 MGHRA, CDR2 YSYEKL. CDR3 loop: CASSQHRGVSGYGYTF. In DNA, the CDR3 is TGCGCCAGCAGCCAACACAGGGGGGTCAGCGGCTATGGCTACACCTTC.